The clone carrying this TCR beta chain was seen a few times. Its matching antigen is unknown. Primers for the PCR totalled 60 Vbeta and 13 Jbeta. Sequencing was performed with immunoSEQ multiplex PCR; in TCRdb, only in-frame clones are kept and a portion is missing. The sample consists of under 170,000 clones, 79% of them appearing once. After removal of 5 bases from V and 5 bases from J, the junction contained 15 bases not matched to a gene. CDR1 is SGHAT and CDR2 is FQNNGV in the germline V gene. CDR3 length: 17 residues. This record belongs to a study of cytomegalovirus exposure and HLA in healthy donors. Points from the study as a whole: A likely sequencing artifact accounted for one observed cluster of highly shared sequence variants.

The TCR sequence derives from a man aged 45-65 years in good health and CMV-seropositive. Sequenced material: PBMCs. The V and J genes are TRBV11-2 and TRBJ2-7; TRBD1 matches at 10 bases. In DNA form, the CDR3 reads TGTGCCAGCAGCCCAGGGGGTTTCTGGGACAGGGGTCACGAGCAGTACTTC. Translation: CASSPGGFWDRGHEQYF.